The 8 T cell receptor beta chains below were found in one sample sequenced in a study of T cells in Graves' hyperthyroidism and ophthalmopathy. RNA transcripts gave rise to amplified TCR beta CDR3 regions. When the TCR CDR3 underwent first-round RT-PCR, the HTBI primer set was used. TCRdb re-called the multiplex PCR reads with MiXCR, one entry per CDR3 protein. The table lists about 640,000 distinct CDR3 sequences, around 21% of them singletons. The sequenced sample was blood. The receptors come from a young man with Graves' ophthalmopathy.

The chain joins TRBV12-3 or TRBV12-4 to TRBJ2-1; 10 bases line up with TRBD2. The CDR3 totals 17 residues. V was clipped by 3 bases and J by 8 bases; unmatched bases: 13. The chain's CDR3 is CASSFRVAGGWGDEQFF. Written as DNA, the CDR3 is TGTGCCAGCAGTTTTAGGGTAGCGGGAGGATGGGGAGATGAGCAGTTCTTC.

This clonotype came up a few times. The CDR3 spells CSAIQGPEETQYF. Here the CDR3 DNA reads TGCAGTGCTATACAGGGGCCCGAGGAGACCCAGTACTTC. The chain employs TRBV20-1 and TRBJ2-5, with 7 bases identical to TRBD1. The ends lost 4 bases at V and 5 bases at J; junction bases unmatched: 7. Germline lookup yields CDR1 DFQATT and CDR2 SNEGSKA (reference sequence). This CDR3 has 13 residues.

Only a few counts were recorded for this clonotype. V usage is TRBV27 and J usage is TRBJ1-1; D unresolved. CDR3 length: 13 residues. Trimming left V 3 bases short and J 4 bases short, with 9 bases between. Germline CDR1 is MNHEY and CDR2 is SMNVEV (reference sequence). The CDR3 reads CASSFGSGTEAFF. The CDR3 DNA sequence: TGTGCCAGCAGTTTTGGGTCGGGCACTGAAGCTTTCTTT.

This clonotype has at least ten counts. The CDR3 region is CASSNYPGQAVTYEQYF. Here the CDR3 DNA reads TGTGCCAGCAGTAACTACCCCGGACAGGCCGTAACCTACGAGCAGTACTTC. The rearrangement joins TRBV28 to TRBJ2-7; 7 nucleotides agree with TRBD1. Germline V gives CDR1 MDHEN, CDR2 SYDVKM. V trimming: 5 bases; J trimming: 2 bases; junction bases outside the gene matches: 15. The CDR3 is 17 residues long.

This chain joins TRBV30 and TRBJ2-2, with TRBD1 identical over 9 bases. The J segment lost 1 base and the V segment lost 5 bases, leaving 5 bases of the junction unmatched. The CDR3 runs to 15 residues. The germline CDR1 and CDR2 sequences are GTSNPN and SVGIG (reference sequence). Here the CDR3 reads CAWVDRGGNTGELFF. In DNA form, the CDR3 reads TGTGCCTGGGTTGACAGGGGGGGGAACACCGGGGAGCTGTTTTTT.

The chain is built from TRBV6-4 and TRBJ2-1; TRBD2 is a possible D gene (5 bases). This CDR3 has 16 amino acids. V lost 9 bases and J 8 bases, leaving 26 bases between the germline ends. In germline, CDR1 is MRHNA, CDR2 SNTAGT. The CDR3 is CASTPIRTWNRDEQFF. As DNA, the CDR3 is TGTGCCAGTACCCCTATTCGGACTTGGAATAGGGATGAGCAGTTCTTC.

Regarding this clonotype: At one boundary the junction diverges from the germline segment, which might be a read error. V gene TRBV7-2 combines with J gene TRBJ2-7, with a weak D call TRBD2 (6 bases). The CDR3 contains 13 residues. The germline V gene encodes CDR1 SGHTA and CDR2 FQGNSA. CDR3 protein: CASRLGGTYEQYF. The CDR3, as DNA: TGTGCCAGCAGGTTAGGAGGGACCTACGAGCAGTACTTC.

This chain joins TRBV29-1 and TRBJ1-6, with D possibly being TRBD1 (5 bases). The CDR3 is 13 residues long. The V gene's germline CDR1 is SQVTM and CDR2 ANQGSEA. V was pared by 7 bases and J by 7 bases, with 14 bases between. DNA of the CDR3: TGCAGCGACGGGGGACGGCCGAATTCACCCCTCCACTTT. Its translation: CSDGGRPNSPLHF.